This T cell receptor beta chain appears in the sequencing data of a study of control samples from healthy donors and cancer patients. The CDR3 sequence is 18 residues long. Trimming at V came to 3 bases and at J to 3 bases, leaving 9 bases not matched to a gene. CDR1 is DFQATT, CDR2 SNEGSKA, per germline (reference sequence). The repertoire was sequenced with immunoSEQ multiplex PCR; TCRdb's copy has only in-frame clones and lacks some. The sample holds approximately 220,000 clones, about 94% seen once. The genes are TRBV20-1 and TRBJ2-6; 12 positions agree with TRBD2. This TCR was recovered from a middle-aged man in good health. The specimen was blood. CDR3 DNA sequence: TGCAGTGCTAGTCAGGCTAGCGGGGGGGCTAATGGGGCCAACGTCCTGACTTTC. Translation: CSASQASGGANGANVLTF.